The subject of this entry is one T cell receptor (beta chain). Its target is unknown. The V and J ends lost 4 bases and 2 bases respectively, with 23 bases between them. Per germline, CDR1 LNHDA and CDR2 SQIVND (reference sequence). The CDR3 consists of 18 residues. The data are from a study of cytomegalovirus exposure and HLA in healthy donors. PCR was performed using 60 Vbeta and 13 Jbeta primers. The protocol was immunoSEQ multiplex PCR, while the TCRdb copy is restricted to in-frame clones and leaves out a portion. The sample comprises roughly 100,000 clones, approximately 79% of which are singletons, and roughly 3.6% rests with the top ten. Study outcomes and limitations: The classifier reportedly diagnosed cytomegalovirus status with high specificity and sensitivity. HLA alleles were associated with 18,000 or so TCR beta sequences in a later analysis at 0.05 false discovery rate.

The chain carries TRBV19 and TRBJ1-2; TRBD1 is a possible D gene (6 bases). This receptor was identified in a man between 60 and 70 years old in good health and CMV-seronegative. Sample: PBMCs. CDR3 DNA sequence: TGTGCCAGTAGTAACCGGTGGCGGACAGAAGAATTAAACTATGGCTACACCTTC. It translates to CASSNRWRTEELNYGYTF.